Following are 20 T cell receptor beta chains from one sample sequenced in a study of graft-versus-host responses after intestinal transplantation. Graft tissue processing released intraepithelial and lamina propria lymphocytes. The table came from immunoSEQ multiplex PCR; TCRdb's copy has only in-frame clones and leaves some out. The sample has 5,600 or so clones; approximately 72% are singletons. The sequenced sample was ileum tissue, obtained roughly 260 days after intestinal transplant. Source of these receptors: a human patient who received an intestinal transplant, so some T cells may come from the graft donor.

This chain uses TRBV19 with TRBJ2-1; 10 bases are a match to TRBD2. Germline V gene sequence: CDR1 LNHDA, CDR2 SQIVND (reference sequence). The CDR3 spans 18 residues. The V gene end was trimmed by 6 bases and the J gene end by 4 bases; junction bases not matched to a gene: 15. This CDR3 is CASSLSRDSGGKYNEQFF. DNA for the CDR3: TGTGCCAGTAGCCTAAGCCGAGATAGCGGGGGGAAATACAATGAGCAGTTCTTC.

This clone was counted between two and nine times. The chain links TRBV28 to TRBJ1-5; TRBD1 matches 9 bases. The V gene end was trimmed by 2 bases and the J gene end by 8 bases; junction bases not matched to a gene: 7. Germline V gene data show CDR1 as MDHEN and CDR2 as SYDVKM. The CDR3 consists of 15 residues. The CDR3 DNA reads TGTGCCAGCAGTTTAGTTACAGGGGGCAGGGAGCCCCAGCATTTT. It specifies CASSLVTGGREPQHF. The full variable domain, its missing parts supplied by reference TRBV28 and TRBJ1-5, is DVKVTQSSRYLVKRTGEKVFLECVQDMDHENMFWYRQDPGLGLRLIYFSYDVKMKEKGDIPEGYSVSREKKERFSLILESASTNQTSMYLCASSLVTGGREPQHFGDGTRLSIL.

The J gene is TRBJ2-7, the V gene TRBV7-9, with D tentatively TRBD1 (5 bases). V was cut by 6 bases and J by 1 base, with 16 bases left in between. Germline V gene sequence: CDR1 SEHNR, CDR2 FQNEAQ (reference sequence). The CDR3 loop spans 15 amino acids. The CDR3 sequence is CASRRTGEPSYEQYF. CDR3 nucleotide sequence: TGTGCCAGCAGACGTACAGGCGAACCTTCCTACGAGCAGTACTTC.

The chain combines TRBV7-8 with TRBJ2-3, with D tentatively TRBD2 (7 bases). Trimming stripped 3 bases from V and 6 bases from J, with 13 bases between. Germline lookup yields CDR1 SGHVS and CDR2 FQNEAQ. The CDR3 has 14 residues. DNA of the CDR3: TGTGCCAGCAGCTTCGCGGGGGCTCGGGATACGCAGTATTTT. It translates to CASSFAGARDTQYF. Drawing the rest from reference TRBV7-8 and TRBJ2-3, the complete variable domain is GAGVSQSPRYKVAKRGQDVALRCDPISGHVSLFWYQQALGQGPEFLTYFQNEAQLDKSGLPSDRFFAERPEGSVSTLKIQRTQQEDSAVYLCASSFAGARDTQYFGPGTRLTVL.

This clone showed up just a few times. The V call is TRBV30, the J call TRBJ2-7, with 8 bases fitting TRBD1. The V gene's germline CDR1 is GTSNPN and CDR2 SVGIG (reference sequence). CDR3 size: 12 residues. The J segment lost 4 bases and the V segment lost 5 bases, leaving 4 bases of the junction unmatched. The CDR3 spells CAWATGGYEQYF. CDR3 nucleotides: TGTGCCTGGGCCACAGGGGGTTACGAGCAGTACTTC.

The chain combines TRBV19 with TRBJ2-5; 12 nucleotides align to TRBD2. V lost 5 bases and J lost 5; bases outside the gene matches: 6. CDR3 size: 15 residues. CDR1 and CDR2 (germline): LNHDA, SQIVND (reference sequence). For the CDR3, the DNA is TGTGCCAGTAGTCAGAGACTAGCGGGAGTGGAGACCCAGTACTTC. Amino acids: CASSQRLAGVETQYF.

V is TRBV18 and J is TRBJ2-6, with D possibly TRBD2 on 5 matching bases. This CDR3 contains 17 residues. V was clipped by 0 bases and J by 0 bases, with 9 bases between them. CDR1 and CDR2 (germline): KGHSH, LQKENI. CDR3 amino acids: CASSPPKGSSGANVLTF. For the CDR3, the DNA is TGTGCCAGCTCACCACCGAAAGGGAGCTCTGGGGCCAACGTCCTGACTTTC.

The rearrangement links TRBV10-2 to TRBJ1-2; perhaps TRBD1 as D (5 bases). The germline CDR1 and CDR2 sequences are WSHSY and SAAADI. The CDR3 totals 12 residues. Trimming pared 6 bases from V and 14 bases from J, leaving 19 bases between. The CDR3 region has the DNA TGCGCCAGCAGCCGGGGGACGTACCCCGTAACCTTC. Translated, it gives CASSRGTYPVTF.

The chain uses TRBV5-4 and TRBJ2-3, with 9 bases aligning to TRBD1. With V trimmed by 9 bases and J by 1 base, 6 bases remained unmatched. Germline CDR1 SGHNT, CDR2 YYREEE (reference sequence). CDR3 length: 14 residues. Here the CDR3 reads CATRRDRGTDTQYF. CDR3 coding DNA: TGTGCCACCCGCCGGGACAGGGGCACAGATACGCAGTATTTT.

This clone turned up a few times. CDR3 bases: TGTGCCAGCTCCGGGGCCAATAGCGGGAGTCGGTTGAATGAGCAGTTCTTC. Protein: CASSGANSGSRLNEQFF. The chain carries TRBV7-9 and TRBJ2-1; TRBD2 aligns across 9 bases. The germline V gene has CDR1 SEHNR and CDR2 FQNEAQ (reference sequence). The CDR3 has 17 residues. J gave up 7 bases and V 8 bases, and 18 bases lay outside the gene matches. Combining the CDR3 with reference TRBV7-9 and TRBJ2-1 gives the whole variable domain DTGVSQNPRHKITKRGQNVTFRCDPISEHNRLYWYRQTLGQGPEFLTYFQNEAQLEKSRLLSDRFSAERPKGSFSTLEIQRTEQGDSAMYLCASSGANSGSRLNEQFFGPGTRLTVL.

This clone came up a few times. This sequence joins TRBV4-3 and TRBJ1-4; D is unresolved. Trimming took off 0 bases at V and 0 bases at J, with 8 bases between the two ends. The CDR3 runs 16 residues. Germline CDR1 is LGHNA and CDR2 is YSLEER. This chain's CDR3 is CASSQESRATNEKLFF. The DNA for the CDR3 is TGCGCCAGCAGCCAAGAATCCCGAGCAACTAATGAAAAACTGTTTTTT.

The rearrangement uses TRBV18 and TRBJ2-7, with TRBD2 as a possible D gene (6 bases). V gave up 2 bases and J gave up 3 bases, with 14 bases separating them. The CDR3 covers 15 residues. The germline gives CDR1 KGHSH, CDR2 LQKENI. In DNA form, the CDR3 reads TGTGCCAGCTCACCAGGGAAAGGGAGGTACTACGAGCAGTACTTC. Translation: CASSPGKGRYYEQYF.

This chain links TRBV4-1 with TRBJ2-2, with 8 bases identical to TRBD2. The CDR3 totals 19 residues. Germline V gives CDR1 MGHRA, CDR2 YSYEKL. V gave up 4 bases and J gave up 0 bases; unmatched junction bases: 13. CDR3 sequence (DNA): TGCGCCAGCAGCCTATTAATGCAGGGACTAGTGCCGAACACCGGGGAGCTGTTTTTT. Translating it yields CASSLLMQGLVPNTGELFF.

Only a few counts were recorded for this clone. The genes are TRBV28 and TRBJ2-7, with 12 bases fitting TRBD2. The CDR3 totals 15 residues. V lost 6 bases and J lost 5; bases outside the gene matches: 8. Germline-derived CDR1 and CDR2 are MDHEN and SYDVKM. The CDR3: CASSTTSGSPHEQYF. Here the CDR3 DNA reads TGTGCCAGCAGCACGACTAGCGGGAGTCCCCACGAGCAGTACTTC.

CDR3 sequence: CASSERTSGANTQYF. As DNA, the CDR3 is TGTGCCAGCAGTGAGCGGACTAGCGGGGCTAACACCCAGTACTTC. V is TRBV2 and J is TRBJ2-5, with TRBD2 matching over 12 bases. Germline CDR1 reads SNHLY; CDR2 reads FYNNEI. With 3 bases clipped from V and 8 bases from J, the junction kept 7 bases outside the gene matches. CDR3 size: 15 residues.

V is TRBV7-8 and J is TRBJ1-4; tentatively, D is TRBD1 (6 bases). V was cut by 0 bases and J by 7 bases, with 15 bases left in between. Germline loops: CDR1 SGHVS, CDR2 FQNEAQ. The length of the CDR3 is 16 residues. The DNA of the CDR3 is TGTGCCAGCAGCTTAGCCGGGGGGGCAGGTCGTGAAAAACTGTTTTTT. This translates into CASSLAGGAGREKLFF.

The chain uses TRBV9 and TRBJ2-5, with 7 bases lining up with TRBD1. V shed 3 bases, J shed 5 bases, and the junction held 7 bases outside the gene matches. CDR1 is SGDLS and CDR2 is YYNGEE in the germline V gene. CDR3 length: 14 residues. CDR3 protein: CASSDVGGEETQYF. For the CDR3, the DNA is TGTGCCAGCAGCGATGTAGGGGGCGAGGAGACCCAGTACTTC.

The chain links TRBV10-3 to TRBJ1-1, with a possible D match to TRBD1 (6 bases). The germline V and J ends were trimmed by 3 bases and 1 base, with 6 bases remaining between them. CDR1 ENHRY and CDR2 SYGVKD come from the germline V gene. The CDR3 is 13 residues long. CDR3 coding DNA: TGTGCCATCAGTGAACAGGGGAACACTGAAGCTTTCTTT. Protein product: CAISEQGNTEAFF.

The chain uses TRBV18 and TRBJ2-1, with 7 bases that match TRBD1. Germline lookup yields CDR1 KGHSH and CDR2 LQKENI. Losses at the gene ends were 7 bases for V and 5 bases for J; bases not matched to a gene: 8. The CDR3 runs 14 residues. The CDR3 protein is CASLGQRANNEQFF. The CDR3 DNA reads as TGTGCCAGCTTGGGACAGCGCGCGAACAATGAGCAGTTCTTC.

This sequence joins TRBV7-3 and TRBJ2-3, with D tentatively TRBD2 (5 bases). The germline gives CDR1 SGHTA, CDR2 FQGTGA. This CDR3 spans 13 amino acids. Trimming took 5 bases from V and 6 from J, leaving 12 bases between them. This CDR3 reads CASSPGDMDTQYF. The CDR3 DNA reads TGTGCCAGCAGCCCCGGGGATATGGATACGCAGTATTTT.